A single sample gave rise to the 5 T cell receptor beta chains below, sequenced in a study of blood T cell repertoires in COVID-19. The protocol was immunoSEQ multiplex PCR, while the TCRdb copy is restricted to in-frame clones and leaves out a portion. The sample yields about 140,000 clones, around 80% seen once. The sample consisted of peripheral blood. These receptors were obtained from a man in his 60s who had recovered from COVID-19.

The V gene is TRBV15, the J gene TRBJ1-5, with D possibly being TRBD1 (6 bases). The CDR3 runs 14 residues. The V end lost 8 bases, the J end lost 3 bases, and 14 bases lay between the germline ends. Looked up from germline, CDR1 is LNHNV and CDR2 is YYDKDF (reference sequence). CDR3 residues: CATYREIVNQPQHF. The DNA for the CDR3 is TGTGCCACCTACAGGGAAATAGTCAATCAGCCCCAGCATTTT.

The DNA for the CDR3 is TGTGCCATCAGTGGAAGGCTAGCGGGAGAAACAAGGCAAGAGACCCAGTACTTC. Its protein is CAISGRLAGETRQETQYF. The rearrangement uses TRBV10-3 and TRBJ2-5; 10 positions match TRBD2. This CDR3 spans 18 amino acids. Looked up from germline, CDR1 is ENHRY and CDR2 is SYGVKD. V dropped 4 bases and J dropped 2; count of bases not matched to a gene: 13.

This clone was observed once. The chain couples TRBV4-1 to TRBJ2-4; 14 nucleotides agree with TRBD2. In germline, CDR1 is MGHRA, CDR2 YSYEKL. V dropped 3 bases and J dropped 3; count of bases not matched to a gene: 10. The CDR3 loop spans 19 amino acids. The CDR3 loop is CASSHPGTSGRGGKNIQYF. CDR3 nucleotide sequence: TGCGCCAGCAGCCACCCCGGGACTAGCGGGAGAGGGGGCAAAAACATTCAGTACTTC.

The chain uses TRBV15 and TRBJ2-3; 11 nucleotides align to TRBD2. The ends lost 0 bases at V and 5 bases at J; junction bases unmatched: 7. The CDR3 contains 17 residues. Germline V CDR1 and CDR2: LNHNV, YYDKDF (reference sequence). The CDR3 sequence: CATSRDGLAGGQDTQYF. Here the CDR3 DNA reads TGTGCCACCAGCAGAGATGGGCTAGCGGGGGGACAAGATACGCAGTATTTT. Drawing the rest from reference TRBV15 and TRBJ2-3, the complete variable domain is DAMVIQNPRYQVTQFGKPVTLSCSQTLNHNVMYWYQQKSSQAPKLLFHYYDKDFNNEADTPDNFQSRRPNTSFCFLDIRSPGLGDTAMYLCATSRDGLAGGQDTQYFGPGTRLTVL.

This clone counts as medium-sized. The J gene is TRBJ2-1, the V gene TRBV7-6; 15 bases fit TRBD2. The CDR3 runs 16 residues. Unmatched junction bases numbered 10, after V lost 5 bases and J lost 11 bases. Per the germline V gene, CDR1 is SGHVS and CDR2 is FNYEAQ. In DNA form, the CDR3 reads TGTGCCAGCAGCCCCGAACTCGGACTAGCGGGAGGGAAGCAGTTCTTC. It yields the protein CASSPELGLAGGKQFF.